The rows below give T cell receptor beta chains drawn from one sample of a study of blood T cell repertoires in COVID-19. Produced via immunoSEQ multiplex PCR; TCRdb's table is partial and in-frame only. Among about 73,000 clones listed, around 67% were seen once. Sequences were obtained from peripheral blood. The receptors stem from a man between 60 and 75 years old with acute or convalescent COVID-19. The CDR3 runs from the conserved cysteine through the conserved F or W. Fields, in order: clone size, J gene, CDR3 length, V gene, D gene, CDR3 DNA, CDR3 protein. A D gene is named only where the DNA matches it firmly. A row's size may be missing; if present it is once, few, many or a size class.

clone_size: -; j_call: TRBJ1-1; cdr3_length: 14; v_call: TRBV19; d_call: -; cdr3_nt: TGTGCCAGTAGGCAGGGACAAACGAACACTGAAGCTTTCTTT; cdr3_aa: CASRQGQTNTEAFF
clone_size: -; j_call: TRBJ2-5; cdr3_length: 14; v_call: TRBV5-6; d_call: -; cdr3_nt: TGTGCCAGCAGCGTCGGTAGCCGGATGGAGACCCAGTACTTC; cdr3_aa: CASSVGSRMETQYF
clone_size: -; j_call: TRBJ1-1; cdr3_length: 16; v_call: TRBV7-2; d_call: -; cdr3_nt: TGTGCCAGCAGCGCGGGCGGGGGAGGAATTTTGTTCGAAGCTTTCTTT; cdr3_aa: CASSAGGGGILFEAFF
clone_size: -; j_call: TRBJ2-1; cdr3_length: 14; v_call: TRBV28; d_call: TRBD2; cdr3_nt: TGTGCCAGCCTAGCGGTCCCCTCCTACAATGAGCAGTTCTTC; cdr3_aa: CASLAVPSYNEQFF
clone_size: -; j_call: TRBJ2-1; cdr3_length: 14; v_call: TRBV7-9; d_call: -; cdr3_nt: TGTGCCAGCAGCTTCGCTAGCGAATACAATGAGCAGTTCTTC; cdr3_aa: CASSFASEYNEQFF
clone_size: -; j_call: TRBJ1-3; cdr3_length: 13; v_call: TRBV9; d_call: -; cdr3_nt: TGTGCCAGCAGCGTAGCGGTGGGAAACACCATATATTTT; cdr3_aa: CASSVAVGNTIYF
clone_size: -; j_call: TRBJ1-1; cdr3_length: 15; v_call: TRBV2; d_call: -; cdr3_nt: TGTGCCAGCAGAGCCCGACAGGCGTTGTACACTGAAGCTTTCTTT; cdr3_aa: CASRARQALYTEAFF
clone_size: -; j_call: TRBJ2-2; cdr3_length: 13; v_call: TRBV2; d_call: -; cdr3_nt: TGTGCCAGCAGTGGACTCCGAACCGGGGAGCTGTTTTTT; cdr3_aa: CASSGLRTGELFF
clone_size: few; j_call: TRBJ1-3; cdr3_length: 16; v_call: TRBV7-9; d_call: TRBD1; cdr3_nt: TGTGCCAGCAGCTTAGTATTCGGGACAGCCGCAAACACCATATATTTT; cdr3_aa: CASSLVFGTAANTIYF
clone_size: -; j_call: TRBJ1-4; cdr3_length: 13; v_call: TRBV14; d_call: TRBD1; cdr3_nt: TGTGCCAGTAATCAGGGGGCCGGGGAAAAACTGTTTTTT; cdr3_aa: CASNQGAGEKLFF
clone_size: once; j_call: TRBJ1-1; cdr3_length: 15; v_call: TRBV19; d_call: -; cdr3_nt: TGTGCCAGTAGTACTCCGGGACACTTGAACACTGAAGCTTTCTTT; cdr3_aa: CASSTPGHLNTEAFF
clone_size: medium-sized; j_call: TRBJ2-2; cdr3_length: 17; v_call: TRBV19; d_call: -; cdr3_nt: TGTGCCAGTCGGCAACGCGGGGTCCTCGCAAACACCGGGGAGCTGTTTTTT; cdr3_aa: CASRQRGVLANTGELFF
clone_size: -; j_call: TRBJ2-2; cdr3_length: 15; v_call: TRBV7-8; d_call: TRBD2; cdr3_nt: TGTGCCAGCAGCTTATGGGGAGGGGAGACCGGGGAGCTGTTTTTT; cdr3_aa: CASSLWGGETGELFF
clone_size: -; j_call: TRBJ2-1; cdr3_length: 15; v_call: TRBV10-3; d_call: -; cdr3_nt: TGTGCCACTAGAGCTAGTCTCAGCGACCAGGGGGAGCAGTTCTTC; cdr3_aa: CATRASLSDQGEQFF
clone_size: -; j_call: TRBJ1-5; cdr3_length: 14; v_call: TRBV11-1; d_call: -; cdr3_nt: TGTGCCAGCAGCCGATCGGGGGACGGACAGCCCCAGCATTTT; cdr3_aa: CASSRSGDGQPQHF
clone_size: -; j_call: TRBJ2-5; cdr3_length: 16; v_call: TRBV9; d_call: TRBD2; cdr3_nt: TGTGCCAGCAGCCCTCGGACTAGCGGGAGCCGGGAGACCCAGTACTTC; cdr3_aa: CASSPRTSGSRETQYF
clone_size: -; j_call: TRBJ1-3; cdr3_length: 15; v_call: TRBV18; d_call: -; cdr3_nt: TGTGCCAGCTCAGCTGGGGCAGTAAATGGAAACACCATATATTTT; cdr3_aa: CASSAGAVNGNTIYF
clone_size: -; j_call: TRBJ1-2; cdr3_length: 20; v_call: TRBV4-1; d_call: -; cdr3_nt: TGCGCCAGCAGCCAAGAAGCCCCTCGGAGCCGGACAGATTCTAACTATGGCTACACCTTC; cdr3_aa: CASSQEAPRSRTDSNYGYTF
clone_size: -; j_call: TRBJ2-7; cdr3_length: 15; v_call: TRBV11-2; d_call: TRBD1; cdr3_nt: TGTGCCAGCAGCGGAGGGACAGGTGTAACCTACGAGCAGTACTTC; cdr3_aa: CASSGGTGVTYEQYF
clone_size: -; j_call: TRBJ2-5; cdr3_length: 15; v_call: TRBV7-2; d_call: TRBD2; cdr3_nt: TGTGCCAGCAGCTTTAGCGGGGGAGCACAAGAGACCCAGTACTTC; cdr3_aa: CASSFSGGAQETQYF
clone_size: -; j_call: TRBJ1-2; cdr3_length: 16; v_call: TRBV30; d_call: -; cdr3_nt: TGTGCCTGGAGTGACCTGTTGTCGGGGTCTAACTATGGCTACACCTTC; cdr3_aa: CAWSDLLSGSNYGYTF
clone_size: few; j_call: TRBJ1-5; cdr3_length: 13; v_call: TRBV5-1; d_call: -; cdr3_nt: TGCGCCAGCAGATCAGGGGTAAACCAGCCCCAGCATTTT; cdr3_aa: CASRSGVNQPQHF
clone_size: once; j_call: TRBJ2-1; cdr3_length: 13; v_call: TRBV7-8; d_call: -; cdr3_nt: TGTGCCAGCAGCTTAGTCAGGCCGAATGAGCAGTTCTTC; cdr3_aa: CASSLVRPNEQFF
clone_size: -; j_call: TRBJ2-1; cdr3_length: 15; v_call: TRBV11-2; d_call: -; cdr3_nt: TGTGCCAGCAGCTTATTGCCGGGGTCCCACAATGAGCAGTTCTTC; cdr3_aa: CASSLLPGSHNEQFF
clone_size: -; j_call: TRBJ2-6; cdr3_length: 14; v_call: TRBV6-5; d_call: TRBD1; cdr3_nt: TGTGCCGGCCAGGGGGCGACTGGGGCCAACGTCCTGACTTTC; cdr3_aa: CAGQGATGANVLTF